These 20 T cell receptor beta chains came from one sample sequenced in a study of T cells expressing NK-cell markers. Each CDR3 protein gets one entry in TCRdb, which reprocessed the 5' RACE reads and gives no DNA. The sample has 350,000 to 400,000 distinct CDR3 sequences. Sequenced material: blood T cells: a sorted CD56 or NKG2C T cell subset, CD4+ or CD8+ T cells, or bulk PBMC T cells (not recorded which). These receptors were collected from a woman aged 50 to 60 in good health.

The chain uses TRBV5-1 and TRBJ2-5; TCRdb's D call of TRBD2 is untestable without DNA. Germline V lookup: CDR1 SGHRS, CDR2 YFSETQ. The CDR3 has 16 amino acids. The CDR3 here is CASSLIAGVSRETQYF. Filled out from reference TRBV5-1 and TRBJ2-5, the complete variable domain reads KAGVTQTPRYLIKTRGQQVTLSCSPISGHRSVSWYQQTPGQGLQFLFEYFSETQRNKGNFPGRFSGRQFSNSRSEMNVSTLELGDSALYLCASSLIAGVSRETQYFGPGTRLLVL.

The chain couples TRBV12-3 or TRBV12-4 to TRBJ2-2; TCRdb selects TRBD1, and the lack of DNA leaves this call unchecked. There are 15 residues in the CDR3. This chain's CDR3 is CASSGTGVGIGELFF.

The CDR3 spells CAWSRLGFSGANVLTF. The chain couples TRBV30 to TRBJ2-6. Germline lookup yields CDR1 GTSNPN and CDR2 SVGIG (reference sequence). The CDR3 contains 16 residues. Drawing the rest from reference TRBV30 and TRBJ2-6, the complete variable domain is SQTIHQWPATLVQPVGSPLSLECTVEGTSNPNLYWYRQAAGRGLQLLFYSVGIGQISSEVPQNLSASRPQDRQFILSSKKLLLSDSGFYLCAWSRLGFSGANVLTFGAGSRLTVL.

The chain joins TRBV12-3 or TRBV12-4 to TRBJ1-5. This CDR3 is 14 amino acids long. CDR3 loop: CASSLMPSNQPQHF.

The V call is TRBV2, the J call TRBJ2-1. The CDR3 sequence is 14 residues long. Germline-derived CDR1 and CDR2 are SNHLY and FYNNEI. The chain's CDR3 is CASRFAGVYNEQFF.

The gene calls are TRBV18 and TRBJ1-1; checking the TCRdb D call of TRBD1 is not possible without DNA. This CDR3 contains 16 residues. CDR1 KGHSH and CDR2 LQKENI come from the germline V gene. The CDR3 here is CASSARQGARSTEAFF.

The CDR3 loop reads CSAGGGTGDIMGNEQFF. The chain combines TRBV20-1 with TRBJ2-1; there is no DNA to check the TCRdb D call of TRBD1. There are 17 residues in the CDR3. Germline-derived CDR1 and CDR2 are DFQATT and SNEGSKA (reference sequence).

The chain has TRBV6-1 and TRBJ1-5; without DNA, the TCRdb call of TRBD1 cannot be checked. The CDR3 contains 18 residues. The V gene's germline CDR1 is MNHNS and CDR2 SASEGT. CDR3 in amino acids: CASKTGWAGAPINQPQHF.

The chain combines TRBV29-1 with TRBJ2-3; TCRdb lists TRBD2, though no DNA is available to test this call. This CDR3 region has 17 residues. Germline V gene sequence: CDR1 SQVTM, CDR2 ANQGSEA. CDR3 loop: CSVQGLAGVRLIDTQYF.

This chain links TRBV11-1 with TRBJ2-5. CDR1 and CDR2 from the germline V gene are SGHAT and FQDESV (reference sequence). The CDR3 spans 15 residues. CDR3 region: CASSQSPTEQETQYF.

The V gene is TRBV3-1, the J gene TRBJ2-2; there is no DNA to check the TCRdb D call of TRBD1. CDR1 is LGHDT and CDR2 is YNNKEL in the germline V gene (reference sequence). This CDR3 has 16 residues. The chain's CDR3 is CASSQGLAVGGGELFF.

The V call is TRBV5-1, the J call TRBJ2-5; the TCRdb D gene call, TRBD2, has no DNA to confirm it. Germline assignment: CDR1 SGHRS and CDR2 YFSETQ. The CDR3 sequence is 18 residues long. The CDR3 loop is CASSPGLAHIARQETQYF.

The chain couples TRBV29-1 to TRBJ2-7; TCRdb reports TRBD1, a call that lacks DNA to check it against. This CDR3 spans 15 amino acids. Germline values: CDR1 SQVTM, CDR2 ANQGSEA. The CDR3 sequence: CSVPGQGSLWDEQYF.

The CDR3 region is CASLGAGGDGTDTQYF. V is TRBV7-9 and J is TRBJ2-3; TCRdb gives TRBD1 as the D gene, but with no DNA this cannot be confirmed. The CDR3 is 16 amino acids. The germline V gene has CDR1 SEHNR and CDR2 FQNEAQ (reference sequence).

This chain joins TRBV6-5 and TRBJ2-6. CDR1 is MNHEY, CDR2 SVGAGI, per germline. This CDR3 contains 13 residues. This CDR3 is CASRETGANVLTF.

The chain joins TRBV10-3 to TRBJ2-3; TCRdb calls TRBD2, which cannot be checked without DNA. The germline V gene encodes CDR1 ENHRY and CDR2 SYGVKD. The CDR3 spans 18 residues. Here the CDR3 reads CAISGVSGRPSQWDTQYF.

J is TRBJ1-5 and V is TRBV3-1. The germline gives CDR1 LGHDT, CDR2 YNNKEL (reference sequence). This CDR3 comprises 18 residues. The CDR3 region is CASRRGRWTDHSNQPQHF.

This CDR3 reads CASSHGQGPAFF. The V call is TRBV6-1, the J call TRBJ1-1; no DNA is available, so the TRBD1 call from TCRdb remains unchecked. Germline V CDR1 and CDR2: MNHNS, SASEGT. The CDR3 is 12 residues long.

CDR3 protein: CASSRGRAERQFF. V gene TRBV11-3 combines with J gene TRBJ2-1; checking the TCRdb D call of TRBD1 is not possible without DNA. The length of the CDR3 is 13 residues. In germline, CDR1 is SGHNT, CDR2 YENEEA.

The chain recombines TRBV12-3 or TRBV12-4 with TRBJ2-1; no DNA is available, so the TRBD1 call from TCRdb remains unchecked. This CDR3 has 15 residues. CDR3 loop: CASSAPGQSYNEQFF.